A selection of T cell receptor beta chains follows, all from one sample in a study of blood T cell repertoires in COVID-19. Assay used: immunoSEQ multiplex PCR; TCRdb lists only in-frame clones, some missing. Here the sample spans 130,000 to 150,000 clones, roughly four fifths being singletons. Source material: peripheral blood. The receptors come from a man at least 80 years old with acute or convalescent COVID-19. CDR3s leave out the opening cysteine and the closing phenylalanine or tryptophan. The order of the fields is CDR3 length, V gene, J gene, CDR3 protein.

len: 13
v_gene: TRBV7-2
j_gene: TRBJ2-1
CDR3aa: ASSLIAGGRDEQF

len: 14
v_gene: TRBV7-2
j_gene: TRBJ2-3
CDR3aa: ASSLVGGAEADTQY

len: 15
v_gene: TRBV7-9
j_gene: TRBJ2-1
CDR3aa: ASSSGQGVSAYNEQF

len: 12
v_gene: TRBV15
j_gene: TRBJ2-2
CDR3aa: ATRQGTNTGELF

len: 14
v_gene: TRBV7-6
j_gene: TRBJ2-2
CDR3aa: ASSLVTSISTGELF

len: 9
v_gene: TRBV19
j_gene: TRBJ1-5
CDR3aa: ASNPGQPQH

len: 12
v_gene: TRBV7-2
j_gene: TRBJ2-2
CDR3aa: ASSSLAQSGELF

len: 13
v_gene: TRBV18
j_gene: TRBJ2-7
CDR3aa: ASSQQGPSSYEQY

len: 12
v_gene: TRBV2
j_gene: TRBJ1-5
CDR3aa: ASSETQSNQPQH

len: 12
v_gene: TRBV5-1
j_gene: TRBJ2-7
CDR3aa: ASSLGQNAYEQY

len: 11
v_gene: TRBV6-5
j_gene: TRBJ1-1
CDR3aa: ASSYRRGAEAF

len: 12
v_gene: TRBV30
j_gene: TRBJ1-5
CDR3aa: AWSGGGASQPQH

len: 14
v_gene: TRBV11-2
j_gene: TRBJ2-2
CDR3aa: ASSFTGTGDTGELF

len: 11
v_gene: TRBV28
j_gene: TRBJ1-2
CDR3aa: ASSPQGPYGYT

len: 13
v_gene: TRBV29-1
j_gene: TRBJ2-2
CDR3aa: SVVLAEANTGELF

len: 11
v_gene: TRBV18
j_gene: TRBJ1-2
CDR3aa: ASSHQTGSGYT

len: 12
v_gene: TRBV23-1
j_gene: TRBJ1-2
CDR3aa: ASSQSRAVGGYT